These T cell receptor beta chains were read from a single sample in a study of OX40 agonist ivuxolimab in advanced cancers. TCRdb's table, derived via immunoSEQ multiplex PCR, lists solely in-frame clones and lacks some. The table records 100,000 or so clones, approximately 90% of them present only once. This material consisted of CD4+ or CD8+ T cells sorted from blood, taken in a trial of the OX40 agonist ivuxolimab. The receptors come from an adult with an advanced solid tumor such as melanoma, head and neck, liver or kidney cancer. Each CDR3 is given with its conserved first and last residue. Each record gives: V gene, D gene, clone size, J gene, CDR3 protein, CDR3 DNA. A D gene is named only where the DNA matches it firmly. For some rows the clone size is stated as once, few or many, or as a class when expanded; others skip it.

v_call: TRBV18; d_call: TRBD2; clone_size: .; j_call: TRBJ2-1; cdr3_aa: CASSPIPRGGRSYNEQFF; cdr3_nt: TGTGCCAGCTCACCAATCCCAAGGGGCGGGAGGTCCTACAATGAGCAGTTCTTC
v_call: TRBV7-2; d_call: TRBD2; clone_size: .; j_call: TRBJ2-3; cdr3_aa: CASSSQRGADTQYF; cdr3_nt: TGTGCCAGCAGTTCCCAGCGGGGGGCAGATACGCAGTATTTT
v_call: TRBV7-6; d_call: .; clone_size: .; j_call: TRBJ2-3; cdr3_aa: CASSKGLNTDTQYF; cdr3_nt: TGTGCCAGCAGCAAGGGACTGAACACAGATACGCAGTATTTT
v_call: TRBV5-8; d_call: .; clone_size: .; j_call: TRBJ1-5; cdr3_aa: CASSPEGLQPQHF; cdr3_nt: TGTGCCAGCAGTCCGGAAGGACTGCAGCCCCAGCATTTT
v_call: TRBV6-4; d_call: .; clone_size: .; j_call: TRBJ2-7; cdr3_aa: CASSGGAYEQYF; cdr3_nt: TGTGCCAGCAGTGGCGGCGCCTACGAGCAGTACTTC
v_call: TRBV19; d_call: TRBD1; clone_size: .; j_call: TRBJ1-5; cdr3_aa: CASSPHSGGSQPQHF; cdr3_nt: TGTGCCAGTAGTCCTCATTCAGGGGGTAGTCAGCCCCAGCATTTT
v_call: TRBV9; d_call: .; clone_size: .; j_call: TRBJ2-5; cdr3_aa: CASSYGQSGETQYF; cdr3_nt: TGTGCCAGCAGCTATGGACAGTCGGGGGAGACCCAGTACTTC
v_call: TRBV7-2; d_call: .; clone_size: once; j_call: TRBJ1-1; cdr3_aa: CASQISPGYTEAFF; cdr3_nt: TGTGCCAGCCAAATCTCCCCTGGGTACACTGAAGCTTTCTTT
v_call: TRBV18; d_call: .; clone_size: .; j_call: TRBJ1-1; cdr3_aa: CASSPQGIWPEAFF; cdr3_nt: TGTGCCAGCTCACCACAGGGTATTTGGCCTGAAGCTTTCTTT
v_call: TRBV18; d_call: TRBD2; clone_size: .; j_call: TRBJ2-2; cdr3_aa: CASSPRTSGRRNTGELFF; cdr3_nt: TGTGCCAGCTCACCACGGACTAGCGGGAGGAGGAACACCGGGGAGCTGTTTTTT
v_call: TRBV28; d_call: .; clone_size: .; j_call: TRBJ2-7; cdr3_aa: CASTVEGTYEQYF; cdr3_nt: TGTGCCAGCACTGTTGAGGGAACCTACGAGCAGTACTTC
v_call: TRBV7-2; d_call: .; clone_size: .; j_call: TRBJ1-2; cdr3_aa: CASSLKRYGYTF; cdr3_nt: TGTGCCAGCAGCTTAAAGAGATATGGCTACACCTTC
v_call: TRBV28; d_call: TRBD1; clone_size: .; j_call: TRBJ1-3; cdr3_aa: CASRQGQAGNTIYF; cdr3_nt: TGTGCCAGCAGACAGGGACAGGCTGGAAACACCATATATTTT
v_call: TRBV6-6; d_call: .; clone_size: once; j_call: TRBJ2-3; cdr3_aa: CASTPPGTDTQYF; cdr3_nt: TGTGCCAGCACCCCCCCGGGCACAGATACGCAGTATTTT
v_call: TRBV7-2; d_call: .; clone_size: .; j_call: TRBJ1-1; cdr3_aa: CASSAGRRNTEAFF; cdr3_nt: TGTGCCAGCAGCGCGGGACGGAGGAACACTGAAGCTTTCTTT
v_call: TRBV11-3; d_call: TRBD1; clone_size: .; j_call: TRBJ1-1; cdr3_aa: CASSLAPAGTGAMNTEAFF; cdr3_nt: TGTGCCAGCAGCTTAGCTCCGGCCGGGACAGGGGCCATGAACACTGAAGCTTTCTTT
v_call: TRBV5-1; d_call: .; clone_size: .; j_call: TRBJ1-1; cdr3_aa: CASSLAFRNTEAFF; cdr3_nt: TGCGCCAGCAGCTTGGCCTTCAGGAACACTGAAGCTTTCTTT
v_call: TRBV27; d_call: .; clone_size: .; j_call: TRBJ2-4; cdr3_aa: CASGVEDIQYF; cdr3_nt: TGTGCCAGCGGGGTGGAGGACATTCAGTACTTC
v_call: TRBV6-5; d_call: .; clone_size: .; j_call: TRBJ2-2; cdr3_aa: CASSTGPSNTGELFF; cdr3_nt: TGTGCCAGCAGTACCGGGCCCTCGAACACCGGGGAGCTGTTTTTT
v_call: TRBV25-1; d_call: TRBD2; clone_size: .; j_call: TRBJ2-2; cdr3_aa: CASSGTSGSFTGELFF; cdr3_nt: TGTGCCAGCAGTGGGACTAGCGGGAGTTTTACCGGGGAGCTGTTTTTT
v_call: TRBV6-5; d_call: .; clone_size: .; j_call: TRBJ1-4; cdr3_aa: CASSYRGDNEKLFF; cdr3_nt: TGTGCCAGCAGTTACCGGGGGGACAATGAAAAACTGTTTTTT
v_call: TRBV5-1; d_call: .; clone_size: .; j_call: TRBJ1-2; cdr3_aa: CASAPLADNYGYTF; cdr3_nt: TGCGCCAGCGCCCCTTTGGCGGATAACTATGGCTACACCTTC
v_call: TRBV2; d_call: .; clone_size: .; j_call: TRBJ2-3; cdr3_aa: CASNGIRSTDTQYF; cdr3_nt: TGTGCCAGCAACGGAATCAGGTCGACAGATACGCAGTATTTT
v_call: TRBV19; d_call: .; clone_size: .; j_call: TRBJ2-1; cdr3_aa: CASSDQSYNEQFF; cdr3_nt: TGTGCCAGTAGTGACCAGTCCTACAATGAGCAGTTCTTC
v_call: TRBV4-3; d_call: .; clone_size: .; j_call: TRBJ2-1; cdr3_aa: CASSHMSGAGNEQFF; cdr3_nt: TGCGCCAGCAGCCATATGTCGGGGGCGGGCAATGAGCAGTTCTTC
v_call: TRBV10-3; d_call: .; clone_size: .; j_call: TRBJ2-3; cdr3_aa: CAISELDTQYF; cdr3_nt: TGTGCCATCAGTGAGCTAGATACGCAGTATTTT
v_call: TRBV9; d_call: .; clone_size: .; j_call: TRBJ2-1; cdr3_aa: CASSVAPRNYNEQFF; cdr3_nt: TGTGCCAGCAGCGTAGCTCCGCGGAACTACAATGAGCAGTTCTTC
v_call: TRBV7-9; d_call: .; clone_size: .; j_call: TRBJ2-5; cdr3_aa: CASSGIATRDSKETQYF; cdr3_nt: TGTGCCAGCAGCGGAATTGCGACCCGGGACTCTAAAGAGACCCAGTACTTC
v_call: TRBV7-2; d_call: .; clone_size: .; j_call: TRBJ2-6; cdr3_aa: CASSLDRPGANVLTF; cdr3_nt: TGTGCCAGCAGCTTAGACAGGCCTGGGGCCAACGTCCTGACTTTC
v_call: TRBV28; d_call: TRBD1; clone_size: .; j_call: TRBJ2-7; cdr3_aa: CASTWGQERYEQYF; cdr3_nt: TGTGCCAGCACCTGGGGACAGGAGCGGTACGAGCAGTACTTC
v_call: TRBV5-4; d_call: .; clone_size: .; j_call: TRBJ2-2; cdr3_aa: CASSRDTGELFF; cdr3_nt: TGTGCCAGCAGCCGCGACACCGGGGAGCTGTTTTTT
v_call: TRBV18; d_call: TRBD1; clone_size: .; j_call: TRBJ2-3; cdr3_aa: CASSLKGQGTDTQYF; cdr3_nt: TGTGCCAGCTCACTTAAAGGACAGGGGACAGATACGCAGTATTTT
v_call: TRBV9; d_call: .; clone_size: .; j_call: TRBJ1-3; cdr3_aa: CASSVVPDYFSGNTIYF; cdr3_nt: TGTGCCAGCAGCGTAGTTCCAGACTACTTCTCTGGAAACACCATATATTTT
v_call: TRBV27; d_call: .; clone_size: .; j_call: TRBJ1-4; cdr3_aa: CASSLEGATNEKLFF; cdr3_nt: TGTGCCAGCAGTTTAGAAGGGGCAACTAATGAAAAACTGTTTTTT
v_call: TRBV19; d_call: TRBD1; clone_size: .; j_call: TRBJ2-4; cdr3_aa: CASSIGIGTGGLNIQYF; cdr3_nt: TGTGCCAGTAGTATAGGGATAGGGACAGGGGGCTTAAACATTCAGTACTTC
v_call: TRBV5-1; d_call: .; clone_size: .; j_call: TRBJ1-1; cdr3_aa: CASRVSQNTEAFF; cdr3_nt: TGCGCCAGCAGGGTCTCACAGAACACTGAAGCTTTCTTT
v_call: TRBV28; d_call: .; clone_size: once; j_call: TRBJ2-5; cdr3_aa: CASSLLAETQYF; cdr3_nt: TGTGCCAGCAGTTTACTAGCGGAGACCCAGTACTTC
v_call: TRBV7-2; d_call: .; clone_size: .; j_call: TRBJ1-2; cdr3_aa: CASVTWAPSGYGYTF; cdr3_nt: TGTGCCAGCGTTACTTGGGCCCCCTCGGGCTATGGCTACACCTTC
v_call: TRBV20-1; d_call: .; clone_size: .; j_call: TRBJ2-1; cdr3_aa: CSASGGNEQFF; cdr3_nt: TGCAGTGCTAGCGGGGGCAATGAGCAGTTCTTC
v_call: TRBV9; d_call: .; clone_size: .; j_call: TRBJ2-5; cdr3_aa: CASNPGIRQETQYF; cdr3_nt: TGTGCAAGCAACCCGGGCATCCGCCAAGAGACCCAGTACTTC
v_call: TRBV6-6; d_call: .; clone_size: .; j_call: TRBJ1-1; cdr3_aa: CASSPTGSKAFF; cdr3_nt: TGTGCCAGCAGCCCTACAGGGTCTAAAGCTTTCTTT
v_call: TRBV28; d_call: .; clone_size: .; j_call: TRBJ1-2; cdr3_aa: CASRRQDGGYTF; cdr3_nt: TGTGCCAGCCGCCGACAGGATGGAGGCTACACCTTC
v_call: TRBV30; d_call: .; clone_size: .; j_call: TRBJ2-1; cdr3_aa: CAWSRGAPFNEQFF; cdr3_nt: TGTGCCTGGAGTCGTGGGGCGCCCTTCAATGAGCAGTTCTTC
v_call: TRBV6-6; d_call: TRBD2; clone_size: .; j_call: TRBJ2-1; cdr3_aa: CASSSISGRAYNEQFF; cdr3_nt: TGTGCCAGCAGTTCTATTAGCGGGAGGGCCTACAATGAGCAGTTCTTC
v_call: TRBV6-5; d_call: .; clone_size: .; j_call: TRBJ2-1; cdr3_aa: CASSYGRSSYNEQFF; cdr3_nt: TGTGCCAGCAGTTACGGCAGGAGCTCCTACAATGAGCAGTTCTTC
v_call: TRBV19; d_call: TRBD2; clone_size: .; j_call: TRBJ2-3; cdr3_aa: CASSSVGRDSTDTQYF; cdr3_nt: TGTGCCAGTAGTAGCGTCGGGAGGGACAGCACAGATACGCAGTATTTT
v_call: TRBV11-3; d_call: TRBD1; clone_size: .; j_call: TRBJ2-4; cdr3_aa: CASSAGQGARNIQYF; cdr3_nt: TGTGCCAGCAGCGCAGGACAGGGGGCACGAAACATTCAGTACTTC